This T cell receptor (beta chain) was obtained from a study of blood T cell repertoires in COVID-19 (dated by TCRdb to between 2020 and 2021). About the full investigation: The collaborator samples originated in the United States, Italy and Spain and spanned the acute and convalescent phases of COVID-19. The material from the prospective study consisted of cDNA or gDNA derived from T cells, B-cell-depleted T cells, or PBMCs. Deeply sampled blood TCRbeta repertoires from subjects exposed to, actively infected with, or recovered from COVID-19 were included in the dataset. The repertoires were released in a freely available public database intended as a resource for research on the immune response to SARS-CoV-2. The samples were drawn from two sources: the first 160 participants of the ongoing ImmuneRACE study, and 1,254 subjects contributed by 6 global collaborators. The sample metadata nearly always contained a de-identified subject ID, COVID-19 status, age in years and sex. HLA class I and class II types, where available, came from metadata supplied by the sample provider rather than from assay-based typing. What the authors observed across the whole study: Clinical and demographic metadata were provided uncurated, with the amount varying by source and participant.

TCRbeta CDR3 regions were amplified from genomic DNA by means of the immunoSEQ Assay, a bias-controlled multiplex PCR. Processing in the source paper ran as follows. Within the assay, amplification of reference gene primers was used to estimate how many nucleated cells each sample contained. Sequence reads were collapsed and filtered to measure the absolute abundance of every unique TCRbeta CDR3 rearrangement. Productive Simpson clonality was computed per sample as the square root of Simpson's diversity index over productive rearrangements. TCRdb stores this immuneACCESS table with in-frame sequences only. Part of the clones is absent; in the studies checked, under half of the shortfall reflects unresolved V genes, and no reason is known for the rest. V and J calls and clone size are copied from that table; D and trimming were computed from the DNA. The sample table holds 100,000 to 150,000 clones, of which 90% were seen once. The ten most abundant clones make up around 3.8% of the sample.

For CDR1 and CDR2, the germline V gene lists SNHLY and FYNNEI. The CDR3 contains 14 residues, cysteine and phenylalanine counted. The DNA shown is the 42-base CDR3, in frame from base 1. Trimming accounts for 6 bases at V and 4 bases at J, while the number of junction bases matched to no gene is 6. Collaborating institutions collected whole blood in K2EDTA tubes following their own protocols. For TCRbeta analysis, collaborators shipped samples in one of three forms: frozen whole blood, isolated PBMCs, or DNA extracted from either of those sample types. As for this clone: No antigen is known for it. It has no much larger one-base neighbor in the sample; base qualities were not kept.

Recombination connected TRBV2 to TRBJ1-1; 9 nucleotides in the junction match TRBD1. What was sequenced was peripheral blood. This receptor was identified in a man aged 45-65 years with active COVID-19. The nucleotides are TGTGCCAGCAGATCGGGACAGGGTGGCACTGAAGCTTTCTTT. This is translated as CASRSGQGGTEAFF. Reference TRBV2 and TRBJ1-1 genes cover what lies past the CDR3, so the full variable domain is EPEVTQTPSHQVTQMGQEVILRCVPISNHLYFYWYRQILGQKVEFLVSFYNNEISEKSEIFDDQFSVERPDGSNFTLKIRSTKLEDSAMYFCASRSGQGGTEAFFGQGTRLTVV.